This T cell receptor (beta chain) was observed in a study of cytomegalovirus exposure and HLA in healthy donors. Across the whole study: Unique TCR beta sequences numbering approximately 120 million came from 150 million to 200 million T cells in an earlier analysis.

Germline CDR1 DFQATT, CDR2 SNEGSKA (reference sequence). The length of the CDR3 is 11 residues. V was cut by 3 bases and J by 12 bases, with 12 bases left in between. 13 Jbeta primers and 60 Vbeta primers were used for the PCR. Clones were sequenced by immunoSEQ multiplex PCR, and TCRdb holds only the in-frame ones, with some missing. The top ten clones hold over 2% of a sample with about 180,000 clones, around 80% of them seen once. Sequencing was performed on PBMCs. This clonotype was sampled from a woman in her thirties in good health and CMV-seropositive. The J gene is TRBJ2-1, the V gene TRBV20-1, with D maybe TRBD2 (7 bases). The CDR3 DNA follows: TGCAGTGCTAGGGGGGGGCAGGGGCAGTTCTTC. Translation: CSARGGQGQFF.